In this sample, the clone carrying this T cell receptor beta chain turned up many times. The sample comes from a study of neurological immune-mediated disorders. The V end was cut by 1 base, the J end by 6 bases, with 13 bases between. The CDR3 extends over 15 amino acids. Germline CDR1 reads SGHTA; CDR2 reads FQGNSA. TCRdb reprocessed the 5' RACE reads with MiXCR, giving one entry per CDR3 protein. The sample lists under 80,000 distinct CDR3 sequences, 5.2% occurring once. This receptor was taken from a woman in her twenties or thirties with multiple sclerosis. The gene calls are TRBV7-2 and TRBJ1-5; a possible D gene is TRBD1 (5 bases). Sequenced sample: PBMCs. The chain's CDR3 is CASSLDWGVGQPQHF. CDR3 nucleotides: TGTGCCAGCAGCTTAGATTGGGGGGTCGGTCAGCCCCAGCATTTT.